The clone carrying this T cell receptor (beta chain) has ten or more counts. What it recognizes is unknown. The sample comes from a study of CD8+CD57+ T cells in acquired aplastic anemia. Study results and limitations: Researchers reported that CD8+ Simpson's diversity was not significantly different in patients versus controls. Patients and controls shared 25 to 30 CD8+ CDR3 sequences, which appeared highly expressed in patients and within their immunodominant clones.

Genomic DNA provided the template from which TCR beta VDJ and CDR3 profiles were obtained. Each CDR3 protein gets one entry after TCRdb re-called the reads with MiXCR. The sample shows about 170,000 distinct CDR3 sequences, 40% to 50% of them seen only once. Previously, flow cytometry had revealed CD8+CD57+ cell expansion in the patients chosen for sequencing. Sample: sorted CD4+, CD8+, or CD8+CD57+ T cells (not recorded which) from PBMCs. This clonotype was obtained from a human donor with aplastic anemia.

DNA for the CDR3: TGTGCCAGCAGCGACCCGGGGACAGTCAATGAAAAACTGTTTTTT. Amino acids: CASSDPGTVNEKLFF. This chain uses TRBV2 with TRBJ1-4; 7 bases match TRBD1. The germline gives CDR1 SNHLY, CDR2 FYNNEI. The CDR3 has 15 amino acids. J was trimmed by 5 bases and V by 6 bases; bases with no gene match: 9.